Shown below are 20 T cell receptor beta chains from a single sample sequenced in a study of blood T cell repertoires in COVID-19. Some clones are missing from TCRdb's copy, which holds only in-frame ones; the method was immunoSEQ multiplex PCR. The table includes about 190,000 clones, around 83% detected once. Specimen: peripheral blood. These receptors came from a woman in her thirties or forties with acute or convalescent COVID-19.

This clone appeared once. The rearrangement links TRBV29-1 to TRBJ2-3; 7 bases fit TRBD2. Trimming took 2 bases from V and 10 from J; bases not matched to a gene: 21. Germline CDR1 SQVTM, CDR2 ANQGSEA. The CDR3 loop spans 17 amino acids. CDR3 residues: CSVERDPAGGRTGAQYF. The CDR3 DNA is TGCAGCGTTGAAAGGGACCCTGCTGGCGGGAGAACAGGAGCGCAGTATTTT.

J is TRBJ2-3 and V is TRBV2; TRBD2 matches 8 bases. This CDR3 region has 15 residues. J lost 1 base, V lost 4 bases, and 4 bases had no gene match. Germline CDR1 and CDR2: SNHLY and FYNNEI. The CDR3 DNA is TGTGCCAGCAGTGGGGGCGGGGGGCGCACAGATACGCAGTATTTT. Translation: CASSGGGGRTDTQYF.

This sequence joins TRBV6-5 and TRBJ2-3, with D possibly matching TRBD1 (5 bases). Germline lookup yields CDR1 MNHEY and CDR2 SVGAGI. The CDR3 has 15 residues. Trimming took 2 bases from V and 0 from J, leaving 9 bases between them. CDR3 region: CASSYRQGSTDTQYF. The CDR3 DNA reads as TGTGCCAGCAGTTACCGCCAGGGAAGCACAGATACGCAGTATTTT.

This clone was counted many times. V usage is TRBV27 and J usage is TRBJ2-7; tentatively, D is TRBD2 (6 bases). Per germline, CDR1 MNHEY and CDR2 SMNVEV (reference sequence). The V gene lost 2 bases and the J gene lost 2 bases, with 13 bases spanning the gap. This CDR3 comprises 15 residues. Here the CDR3 DNA reads TGTGCCAGCAGTTTAAAGGGACTTGGAACCTACGAGCAGTACTTC. The encoded protein is CASSLKGLGTYEQYF.

V is TRBV5-1 and J is TRBJ2-6; the D is unclear. This CDR3 has 16 amino acids. CDR1 and CDR2 (germline): SGHRS, YFSETQ. V lost 4 bases to trimming and J lost 0 bases, with 11 bases between them. CDR3 in DNA: TGCGCCAGCAGCCTATGGAGTGACTCTGGGGCCAACGTCCTGACTTTC. It translates to CASSLWSDSGANVLTF.

This clone occurred a few times. This chain links TRBV19 with TRBJ1-1; possibly TRBD1 for D (5 bases). Germline V gives CDR1 LNHDA, CDR2 SQIVND (reference sequence). The V end lost 3 bases, the J end lost 4 bases, and 15 bases lay between the germline ends. The CDR3 consists of 15 residues. The CDR3 spells CASSIFYRGSTEAFF. The CDR3 DNA follows: TGTGCCAGTAGTATCTTTTATCGGGGGAGCACTGAAGCTTTCTTT.

This chain joins TRBV13 and TRBJ2-2, with a weak D call TRBD2 (6 bases). Trimming removed 4 bases at V and 1 base at J, with 16 bases between. The germline gives CDR1 PRHDT, CDR2 FYEKMQ (reference sequence). The CDR3 runs 17 residues. The DNA for the CDR3 is TGTGCCAGCAGCTCCCCCCGGATAGCGGAGAACACCGGGGAGCTGTTTTTT. It yields the protein CASSSPRIAENTGELFF.

The chain couples TRBV28 to TRBJ2-3; D remains unclear. V lost 6 bases and J lost 6, with 13 bases in between. This CDR3 comprises 13 residues. The germline CDR1 and CDR2 sequences are MDHEN and SYDVKM. Here the CDR3 reads CASSLVSPDTQYF. Written as DNA, the CDR3 is TGTGCCAGCAGCCTCGTGTCCCCGGATACGCAGTATTTT.

This sequence joins TRBV10-2 and TRBJ2-1; the match to TRBD1 covers 10 bases. V was pared by 2 bases and J by 8 bases, with 15 bases of the junction left unmatched. Germline V gives CDR1 WSHSY, CDR2 SAAADI. The CDR3 sequence is 18 residues long. The chain's CDR3 is CASSEGYFDRGLEYEQFF. The CDR3 coding sequence is TGCGCCAGCAGTGAGGGCTACTTTGACAGGGGGCTGGAGTATGAGCAGTTCTTC.

The chain is built from TRBV9 and TRBJ1-4; 10 bases match TRBD1. CDR1 is SGDLS, CDR2 YYNGEE, per germline. The CDR3 extends over 17 amino acids. The V segment lost 4 bases and the J segment 3 bases; nucleotides outside the gene matches: 9. The CDR3 DNA reads as TGTGCCAGCAGCCCATCGGGGACAGGGGCTGCTAATGAAAAACTGTTTTTT. This translates into CASSPSGTGAANEKLFF.

This chain's CDR3 is CASIRDLNSPLHF. The DNA of the CDR3 is TGTGCCAGCATCCGGGATCTCAATTCACCCCTCCACTTT. The chain combines TRBV2 with TRBJ1-6; D is unresolved. CDR1 and CDR2 (germline): SNHLY, FYNNEI. Between the trimmed V and J ends, which lost 7 bases and 7 bases, there was a span of 11 bases. CDR3 length: 13 amino acids.

The rearrangement joins TRBV2 to TRBJ1-4, with D perhaps matching TRBD1 (5 bases). The CDR3 extends over 15 amino acids. The germline V and J ends were trimmed by 6 bases and 5 bases, with 16 bases remaining between them. CDR1 is SNHLY and CDR2 is FYNNEI in the germline V gene. CDR3 in DNA: TGTGCCAGCAGCCCTCAGGGAAGGGCAAATGAAAAACTGTTTTTT. It encodes CASSPQGRANEKLFF.

The rearrangement links TRBV9 to TRBJ2-2; possible D gene TRBD1, 6 bases. CDR1 is SGDLS, CDR2 YYNGEE, per germline. V was clipped by 0 bases and J by 7 bases, with 13 bases between them. This CDR3 spans 15 amino acids. CDR3 in amino acids: CASSVEGGNGGELFF. DNA of the CDR3: TGTGCCAGCAGCGTAGAAGGGGGAAACGGCGGGGAGCTGTTTTTT.

The J gene is TRBJ1-5, the V gene TRBV28, with 7 nucleotides matching TRBD1. Trimming removed 6 bases from V and 6 bases from J; junction bases left unmatched: 2. CDR1 and CDR2 from the germline V gene are MDHEN and SYDVKM. The CDR3 extends over 12 amino acids. CDR3 amino acids: CASSQGGQPQHF. The CDR3 DNA reads TGTGCCAGCAGCCAGGGGGGTCAGCCCCAGCATTTT.

This chain uses TRBV10-3 with TRBJ2-2; TRBD1 might be the D (5 bases). CDR3 size: 16 residues. Trimming removed 5 bases from V and 6 bases from J, with 19 bases in between. Germline V lookup: CDR1 ENHRY, CDR2 SYGVKD. The CDR3 loop is CAISYLQARTAGELFF. The CDR3 nucleotides read TGTGCCATCAGTTACTTACAGGCCCGAACGGCCGGGGAGCTGTTTTTT.

This CDR3 is CASSYWDSETSTDTQYF. The CDR3 DNA sequence: TGTGCCAGCAGCTATTGGGACAGTGAGACTAGCACAGATACGCAGTATTTT. The rearrangement uses TRBV7-9 and TRBJ2-3, with TRBD1 identical over 7 bases. Trimming took 4 bases from V and 0 from J; bases not matched to a gene: 10. The CDR3 runs 17 residues. The germline CDR1 and CDR2 sequences are SEHNR and FQNEAQ (reference sequence).

The chain employs TRBV14 and TRBJ2-1; no clear D. The V end was cut by 0 bases, the J end by 10 bases, with 10 bases between. Germline lookup yields CDR1 SGHDN and CDR2 FVKESK. The CDR3 consists of 13 residues. This CDR3 reads CASSQDRRSEQFF. DNA of the CDR3: TGTGCCAGCAGCCAAGATAGAAGGAGCGAGCAGTTCTTC.

The count of this clone is one. CDR3 DNA sequence: TGTGCCAGCTCACCACCGAGCTACAGGGAGGGCGAGCAGTACTTC. Protein: CASSPPSYREGEQYF. The J gene is TRBJ2-7, the V gene TRBV18; possibly TRBD2 for D (7 bases). Germline V gives CDR1 KGHSH, CDR2 LQKENI. V gave up 0 bases and J gave up 6 bases, with 15 bases separating them. The CDR3 runs to 15 residues.

The chain recombines TRBV28 with TRBJ2-7; 8 nucleotides line up with TRBD2. The length of the CDR3 is 14 residues. Germline V gene sequence: CDR1 MDHEN, CDR2 SYDVKM. V was clipped by 3 bases and J by 4 bases; unmatched bases: 5. For the CDR3, the DNA is TGTGCCAGCAGTTTCAGGGCGGGAGGTTACGAGCAGTACTTC. Its protein product is CASSFRAGGYEQYF.

This rearrangement joins TRBV6-5 to TRBJ1-4; 9 bases match TRBD1. V was pared by 4 bases and J by 4 bases, with 7 bases of the junction left unmatched. The CDR3 sequence is 16 residues long. CDR1 MNHEY and CDR2 SVGAGI come from the germline V gene. The CDR3 sequence is CASSSRTGVFNEKLFF. As DNA, the CDR3 is TGTGCCAGCAGTTCCCGGACAGGGGTTTTTAATGAAAAACTGTTTTTT.